This is a list of T cell receptor beta chains from one sample in a study of PD-1 blockade in classical Hodgkin lymphoma. Libraries were prepared by immunoSEQ multiplex PCR; TCRdb keeps only in-frame clonotypes and omits some of them. The repertoire has 35,000 or so clones, roughly three quarters of them found once; the top ten carry approximately 14%. The source material was peripheral blood mononuclear cells (PBMCs), sampled before the second cycle of nivolumab. The receptors come from a human donor with classical Hodgkin lymphoma. Each CDR3 is given with its conserved first and last residue. The D gene is left open where the match is weak. A row's size may be missing; if present it is once, few, many or a size class.

TGTGCCAGCAGTGGACTCGGTCGGGAGACCCAGTACTTC	CASSGLGRETQYF	TRBV2	once	TRBJ2-5	-
TGCGCCAGCAGCTTGGTGTTAGCGGGGGGTGCGCAAGAGACCCAGTACTTC	CASSLVLAGGAQETQYF	TRBV5-1	-	TRBJ2-5	TRBD2
TGTGCCAGCAGTCCGGGACAGGGGGCGCATACGGGCTCACCCCTCCACTTT	CASSPGQGAHTGSPLHF	TRBV2	once	TRBJ1-6	TRBD1
TGTGCCAGCTGTTCTTGGGTAGGACGGACTGAAGCTTTCTTT	CASCSWVGRTEAFF	TRBV6-5	-	TRBJ1-1	-
TGTGCCAGCAGTTACTCGACACAGGGTAGTTCACCCCTCCACTTT	CASSYSTQGSSPLHF	TRBV6-5	large	TRBJ1-6	-
TGTGCCAGCAGCTTAGGAGGGACTAGCTTCTACGAGCAGTACTTC	CASSLGGTSFYEQYF	TRBV5-4	-	TRBJ2-7	TRBD2
TGTGCCAGCAGCTTAGGACAGAGTCGTGTCTACGAGCAGTACTTC	CASSLGQSRVYEQYF	TRBV7-2	-	TRBJ2-7	-
TGTGCCAGCAGCTTAAGCTGGGACAGGGGTTCTGAAGCTTTCTTT	CASSLSWDRGSEAFF	TRBV7-9	-	TRBJ1-1	TRBD1
TGCGCCAGCAGAAACGGGGCCTTGATCGTTAACGAGCAGTACTTC	CASRNGALIVNEQYF	TRBV5-1	-	TRBJ2-7	-
TGTGCCAGCAGTAGCCAGAATTCCTACGAGCAGTACTTC	CASSSQNSYEQYF	TRBV6-5	-	TRBJ2-7	-
TGTGCCAGCAGGTCGGGAACAGGGGATAATTCACCCCTCCACTTT	CASRSGTGDNSPLHF	TRBV25-1	-	TRBJ1-6	TRBD1
TGCGCCAGCAGCTATTTCCGGACCTGGAACACCGGGGAGCTGTTTTTT	CASSYFRTWNTGELFF	TRBV5-1	-	TRBJ2-2	-
TGCGCCAGCAGACGAGACCCAGCCTACGAGCAGTACTTC	CASRRDPAYEQYF	TRBV5-1	-	TRBJ2-7	-
TGTGCCAGCAGCTTAGGGGGATTTTTAGGGGGCCGTTACAATGAGCAGTTCTTC	CASSLGGFLGGRYNEQFF	TRBV7-8	few	TRBJ2-1	TRBD1
TGTGCCAGCAGAAACGAGCAGGGGGCCAATCAGCCCCAGCATTTT	CASRNEQGANQPQHF	TRBV21-1	-	TRBJ1-5	-
TGTGCCAGCAGTGCCACAGGGTCCTACTATGGCTACACCTTC	CASSATGSYYGYTF	TRBV2	-	TRBJ1-2	-
TGTGCCAGCAGTTTAGCGGGAGGGGTCCATACGCAGTATTTT	CASSLAGGVHTQYF	TRBV28	-	TRBJ2-3	TRBD2
TGTGCCAGCAAAAGAGGGCGGAACGCGAACACCGGGGAGCTGTTTTTT	CASKRGRNANTGELFF	TRBV13	few	TRBJ2-2	-
TGTGCCAGCTCACCTCCGGCAACCGGAGGCACTGAAGCTTTCTTT	CASSPPATGGTEAFF	TRBV18	-	TRBJ1-1	-
TGTGCCACTCGAGAGACTGGACTCTACGAGCAGTACTTC	CATRETGLYEQYF	TRBV6-5	medium-sized	TRBJ2-7	-
TGTGCCAGCAGCTCACAGGGACTTTATAACTATGGCTACACCTTC	CASSSQGLYNYGYTF	TRBV5-4	-	TRBJ1-2	-
TGTGCCAGCAGTGACGTGGCAGGGGCGGCCCAGTACTTC	CASSDVAGAAQYF	TRBV6-4	-	TRBJ2-5	-
TGTGCCAGCAGTGAACGTTTGACAGGGATGAACTATGGCTACACCTTC	CASSERLTGMNYGYTF	TRBV6-1	-	TRBJ1-2	TRBD1
TGTGCCAGCAGTTCGCGGGCCCAGTACTTC	CASSSRAQYF	TRBV28	-	TRBJ2-5	-
TGTGCCAGCAGCTTTTTGATCCCTGAAAAACTGTTTTTT	CASSFLIPEKLFF	TRBV7-9	-	TRBJ1-4	-
TGTGCCAGCAGCCCAGTCTGGAACACTGAAGCTTTCTTT	CASSPVWNTEAFF	TRBV7-2	few	TRBJ1-1	-
TGTGCCATCGGTGGGGTGAACACCGGGGAGCTGTTTTTT	CAIGGVNTGELFF	TRBV10-3	-	TRBJ2-2	-
TGCAGCGTTGAAGAAGGACCCAGCGAGCAGTACTTC	CSVEEGPSEQYF	TRBV29-1	-	TRBJ2-7	-
TGTGCCAGCAGGGCCAGGGTGGTCGCCACTGAAGCTTTCTTT	CASRARVVATEAFF	TRBV6-6	once	TRBJ1-1	-
TGCGCCAGCAGCCCTGGACAGGGGTGGACTAGCACAGATACGCAGTATTTT	CASSPGQGWTSTDTQYF	TRBV5-1	-	TRBJ2-3	TRBD1
TGTGCCAGCAGCTCCCCGACCTATGTAGATGGCTACACCTTC	CASSSPTYVDGYTF	TRBV5-4	once	TRBJ1-2	-
TGTGCCAGCAGCTTGGGGGGAAGGGATGGCTACACCTTC	CASSLGGRDGYTF	TRBV7-9	-	TRBJ1-2	-
TGTGCCAGCAGGGGTCAGGGGGCTGGCTCACCCCTCCACTTT	CASRGQGAGSPLHF	TRBV7-9	many	TRBJ1-6	TRBD1
TGTGCCAGCAGCTTTGACAGGGGGAACACTGAAGCTTTCTTT	CASSFDRGNTEAFF	TRBV7-9	-	TRBJ1-1	TRBD1
TGCAGCGTTGACCCCGGACAGTTCAAGAACACTGAAGCTTTCTTT	CSVDPGQFKNTEAFF	TRBV29-1	-	TRBJ1-1	-
TGCGCCAGCAGCCAAGACGGACAGCCCGATAATTCACCCCTCCACTTT	CASSQDGQPDNSPLHF	TRBV4-3	-	TRBJ1-6	-
TGTGCCAGCAGCATCGGCGGGACAGCCCAAGAGACCCAGTACTTC	CASSIGGTAQETQYF	TRBV7-7	-	TRBJ2-5	-
TGTGCCAGCAGCCCCGGCTTGGGTTCTCATGAAAAACTGTTTTTT	CASSPGLGSHEKLFF	TRBV7-9	-	TRBJ1-4	-
TGTGCCATCAGTCGGGACGAAGGGGGCTATGGCTACACCTTC	CAISRDEGGYGYTF	TRBV10-3	-	TRBJ1-2	-
TGTGCCAGCAGTTCAGGTCTAGCGGAGCAGTACTTC	CASSSGLAEQYF	TRBV2	-	TRBJ2-7	-
TGCAGTGCTAGAGACCACGGAGAAGCTTTCTTT	CSARDHGEAFF	TRBV20-1	-	TRBJ1-1	-
TGTGCCAGCTCACCAAGGACAGGAGGGAACACCGGGGAGCTGTTTTTT	CASSPRTGGNTGELFF	TRBV18	-	TRBJ2-2	TRBD1
TGTGCCAGCAGTCCTATGGTAGGACGCAATCAGCCCCAGCATTTT	CASSPMVGRNQPQHF	TRBV7-2	-	TRBJ1-5	-
TGTGCCAGCAGCACGAGGGTTGCAACTAATGAAAAACTGTTTTTT	CASSTRVATNEKLFF	TRBV5-6	-	TRBJ1-4	-
TGCAGCGCCAAGGGGGCTAATAATGAAAAACTGTTTTTT	CSAKGANNEKLFF	TRBV29-1	-	TRBJ1-4	TRBD1
TGCGCCAGCAGCCATGTGACTAGCGGTAAAGAGACCCAGTACTTC	CASSHVTSGKETQYF	TRBV4-1	once	TRBJ2-5	TRBD2
TGTGCCAGCAGCTTGGGCGCAGCGGGAGAAGGGAATGAGCAGTTCTTC	CASSLGAAGEGNEQFF	TRBV5-4	-	TRBJ2-1	TRBD2
TGTGCCAGCAGCCGGGACAGGACTCAGCCCCAGCATTTT	CASSRDRTQPQHF	TRBV7-2	-	TRBJ1-5	TRBD1
TGTGCCAGCAACGTACGAGGACAGCCCTATGGCTACACCTTC	CASNVRGQPYGYTF	TRBV9	once	TRBJ1-2	-
TGTGCCAGCAGCTTAATGCAGGGAACTGAAGCTTTCTTT	CASSLMQGTEAFF	TRBV7-9	-	TRBJ1-1	-
TGTGCCAGCAGCTTCGGGGGAGATACGCAGTATTTT	CASSFGGDTQYF	TRBV7-9	-	TRBJ2-3	-
TGTGCCAGCAGCAAATGGACAGGGTTACACACAGATACGCAGTATTTT	CASSKWTGLHTDTQYF	TRBV21-1	-	TRBJ2-3	-
TGCGCCAGCAGCCAAGATCCCCAGGTTCCTCAGCCCCAGCATTTT	CASSQDPQVPQPQHF	TRBV4-3	once	TRBJ1-5	-
TGTGCCTGGAGCAGACAGGCTGTCACTGAAGCTTTCTTT	CAWSRQAVTEAFF	TRBV30	-	TRBJ1-1	-
TGTGCCAGCAGTGAATATGACAGGGGGGCCTCTGGCTACACCTTC	CASSEYDRGASGYTF	TRBV25-1	few	TRBJ1-2	TRBD1
TGCGCCAGCAGCGCGGGAAACCAAGAGACCCAGTACTTC	CASSAGNQETQYF	TRBV5-1	-	TRBJ2-5	-
TGTGCCAGCAGCTCGCTAGCGGGAGGGCCCTACGAGCAGTACTTC	CASSSLAGGPYEQYF	TRBV5-5	few	TRBJ2-7	TRBD2
TGTGCCAGCAGCGTAGGCCCCTACCGGAACACCGGGGAGCTGTTTTTT	CASSVGPYRNTGELFF	TRBV9	-	TRBJ2-2	-